This T cell receptor (beta chain) was captured by sequencing in a study of cytomegalovirus exposure and HLA in healthy donors. Vbeta (60) and Jbeta (13) primers were used in the PCR. Repertoires were generated with immunoSEQ multiplex PCR, while TCRdb's copy carries only in-frame clones and drops some. The sample holds about 190,000 clones, 84% seen once. V shed 0 bases and J shed 13 bases, with 13 bases lying between them. The length of the CDR3 is 13 residues. Looked up from germline, CDR1 is MGHRA and CDR2 is YSYEKL. Sequencing was performed on PBMCs. This chain connects TRBV4-1 to TRBJ2-1, with D possibly matching TRBD2 (5 bases). The clonotype originates from a boy younger than 18 in good health and CMV-seronegative. This CDR3 reads CASSQDPLAPQFF. The CDR3 bases are TGCGCCAGCAGCCAAGATCCCCTAGCCCCCCAGTTCTTC.